The clone carrying this T cell receptor (beta chain) has more than one count but fewer than ten. Its antigen is unknown. The CDR3 has 14 amino acids. Trimming at V came to 3 bases and at J to 5 bases, leaving 6 bases not matched to a gene. The study excluded patients with other autoimmune diseases, uncontrolled infections, pregnancy or lactation. Orbital computed tomography and thyroid ultrasound, along with TRAb, serum thyroxine and clinical symptoms, underpinned diagnosis. The data were taken from a study of Graves' ophthalmopathy and Graves' hyperthyroidism. Whole-study findings and limits: Also, most clonotypes expanded in the thyroid above 0.001 frequency appeared in blood.

RNA transcripts yielded amplified TCR beta CDR3 regions. First-round RT-PCR used HTBI primers; second-round multiplex PCR followed. TCRdb fed the multiplex PCR reads into MiXCR, producing one record per CDR3 protein. The data contain around 1.1 million distinct CDR3 sequences, 35% to 45% of them singletons. The receptor comes from an adult man with Graves' hyperthyroidism. The chain has TRBV12-3 or TRBV12-4 and TRBJ1-1; 7 bases map to TRBD1. Sequencing used peripheral blood or thyroid tissue (not recorded which). Here the CDR3 reads CASSFDRVLTEAFF. The CDR3 nucleotides are TGTGCCAGCAGTTTCGACAGGGTACTTACTGAAGCTTTCTTT.